Each of the 3 T cell receptor beta chains below was sequenced from the same sample in a study of cytomegalovirus exposure and HLA in healthy donors. The PCR used 60 Vbeta and 13 Jbeta primers. Data came from immunoSEQ multiplex PCR; TCRdb stores just in-frame clones and leaves some out. The table records 90,000 to 120,000 clones, 79% of them present only once. Sequencing was done on a sample of PBMCs. These receptors all come from a female donor in good health and CMV-seropositive.

The chain is built from TRBV25-1 and TRBJ2-3; 10 bases line up with TRBD2. The CDR3 extends over 16 amino acids. The germline CDR1 and CDR2 sequences are MGHDK and SYGVNS. J lost 1 base, V lost 3 bases, and 4 bases had no gene match. CDR3 nucleotides: TGTGCCAGCAGTGACCCCGGGACTAGCGGCACAGATACGCAGTATTTT. Its protein product is CASSDPGTSGTDTQYF.

The CDR3 loop is CASRGQGEASEAFF. Written as DNA, the CDR3 is TGTGCCAGTAGGGGACAGGGAGAGGCTAGTGAAGCTTTCTTT. The V gene is TRBV19, the J gene TRBJ1-1; 9 nucleotides agree with TRBD1. J gave up 7 bases and V 6 bases, and 9 bases lay outside the gene matches. The germline V gene has CDR1 LNHDA and CDR2 SQIVND (reference sequence). The CDR3 has 14 amino acids.

V usage is TRBV7-2 and J usage is TRBJ1-2, with no clear D. The CDR3 is 14 residues long. Germline loops: CDR1 SGHTA, CDR2 FQGNSA. The V end lost 1 base, the J end lost 5 bases, and 11 bases lay between the germline ends. CDR3 residues: CASSLDLGSYGYTF. The DNA of the CDR3 is TGTGCCAGCAGCTTAGATCTAGGTAGTTATGGCTACACCTTC.